One and the same sample provided the 25 T cell receptor beta chains below, sequenced in a study of cytomegalovirus exposure and HLA in healthy donors. Primers: 60 Vbeta forward and 13 Jbeta reverse. The protocol was immunoSEQ multiplex PCR, while the TCRdb copy is restricted to in-frame clones and leaves out a portion. The table has 70,000 to 80,000 clones, 78% seen once. Material for sequencing was PBMCs. The receptors here all came from a woman in her thirties or forties in good health and CMV-seropositive.

This clone has only a few counts. The V and J genes are TRBV7-2 and TRBJ2-5; D possibly corresponds to TRBD2 (6 bases). Trimming took off 4 bases at V and 0 bases at J, with 12 bases between the two ends. This CDR3 contains 15 residues. CDR1 and CDR2 from the germline V gene are SGHTA and FQGNSA. The CDR3 region has the DNA TGTGCCAGCAGCTCCATCCGGGGGAACCAAGAGACCCAGTACTTC. It yields the protein CASSSIRGNQETQYF.

This clone was detected only once. The J gene is TRBJ2-3, the V gene TRBV7-2; D call uncertain. Per germline, CDR1 SGHTA and CDR2 FQGNSA. The CDR3 loop spans 14 amino acids. V lost 1 base and J lost 0, with 5 bases in between. CDR3 amino acids: CASSLDGSTDTQYF. DNA of the CDR3: TGTGCCAGCAGCTTAGACGGTAGCACAGATACGCAGTATTTT.

The rearrangement links TRBV29-1 to TRBJ1-2, with TRBD1 matching over 8 bases. The junction had 4 bases not matched to a gene; V was cut back by 6 bases and J by 4 bases. The CDR3 has 12 amino acids. Germline V gene lookup returns CDR1 SQVTM and CDR2 ANQGSEA. In DNA, the CDR3 is TGCAGCGTCGGGACAGGTCTCTATGGCTACACCTTC. This encodes CSVGTGLYGYTF.

This chain uses TRBV6-1 with TRBJ2-7; D perhaps matches TRBD2 (6 bases). The V gene's germline CDR1 is MNHNS and CDR2 SASEGT. The CDR3 has 14 residues. V shed 10 bases and J shed 7 bases, with 23 bases lying between them. The CDR3 DNA reads as TGTGCCACAACCGCTGGGACCGCGGCGGGAGAGCAGTACTTC. It specifies CATTAGTAAGEQYF.

The chain is built from TRBV6-1 and TRBJ1-3; no clear D gene. Germline V lookup: CDR1 MNHNS, CDR2 SASEGT. Trimming removed 2 bases from V and 0 bases from J, with 14 bases in between. The CDR3 length is 17 residues. CDR3 nucleotides: TGTGCCAGCAGTGAAAATCCCTCGTCCGGCTCTGGAAACACCATATATTTT. Protein sequence: CASSENPSSGSGNTIYF.

The chain has TRBV7-2 and TRBJ1-1; TRBD1 agrees at 7 bases. With V trimmed by 4 bases and J by 0 bases, 11 bases remained unmatched. Germline assignment: CDR1 SGHTA and CDR2 FQGNSA. The CDR3 extends over 17 amino acids. CDR3 bases: TGTGCCAGCAGCTCTCGGGACAGCCGCTTCATGAACACTGAAGCTTTCTTT. This sequence encodes CASSSRDSRFMNTEAFF.

V usage is TRBV5-6 and J usage is TRBJ1-4; TRBD1 agrees at 10 bases. After removal of 0 bases from V and 6 bases from J, the junction contained 5 bases not matched to a gene. This CDR3 has 16 residues. Germline lookup yields CDR1 SGHDT and CDR2 YYEEEE. CDR3 nucleotides: TGTGCCAGCAGCTTGGCCGGGGGGACAGGGGATGAAAAACTGTTTTTT. Protein sequence: CASSLAGGTGDEKLFF.

The chain couples TRBV5-1 to TRBJ2-2; 10 positions agree with TRBD1. Germline V gene sequence: CDR1 SGHRS, CDR2 YFSETQ. The V segment lost 3 bases and the J segment 6 bases; nucleotides outside the gene matches: 11. CDR3 size: 17 residues. This chain's CDR3 is CASSSRDRGPHSGELFF. Written as DNA, the CDR3 is TGCGCCAGCAGCTCCCGGGACAGGGGTCCTCACTCCGGGGAGCTGTTTTTT.

The chain combines TRBV13 with TRBJ2-7; D call uncertain. The CDR3 has 12 residues. CDR1 is PRHDT, CDR2 FYEKMQ, per germline (reference sequence). Trimming removed 3 bases from V and 6 bases from J, with 9 bases in between. CDR3 DNA: TGTGCCAGCAGCTTTAGAGTCCCCGAGCAGTACTTC. It yields the protein CASSFRVPEQYF.

The chain combines TRBV5-1 with TRBJ2-5, with D perhaps TRBD2 (6 bases). Per the germline V gene, CDR1 is SGHRS and CDR2 is YFSETQ. The CDR3 runs 13 residues. Trimming shortened V by 2 bases and J by 7 bases, and 12 bases separated the two germline ends. As DNA, the CDR3 is TGCGCCAGCAGCTTTGACGGGGGAGGGACCCAGTACTTC. This gives the protein CASSFDGGGTQYF.

This sequence joins TRBV7-8 and TRBJ2-5, with 7 bases that match TRBD2. CDR1 is SGHVS, CDR2 FQNEAQ, per germline. The V gene end was trimmed by 4 bases and the J gene end by 5 bases; junction bases not matched to a gene: 19. The CDR3 spans 18 residues. CDR3 loop: CASSSGGWTRVNRETQYF. The CDR3 DNA is TGTGCCAGCAGCTCCGGCGGGTGGACTAGGGTAAATCGGGAGACCCAGTACTTC.

The table lists this clone with a few counts. J is TRBJ2-5 and V is TRBV9; D not certain. The CDR3 contains 12 residues. V gave up 4 bases and J gave up 1 base, with 5 bases separating them. Germline V gene data show CDR1 as SGDLS and CDR2 as YYNGEE. CDR3 nucleotides: TGTGCCAGCAGCAACTTCCAAGAGACCCAGTACTTC. Translated, it gives CASSNFQETQYF.

V usage is TRBV2 and J usage is TRBJ1-5, with TRBD1 matching 9 bases. Germline trimming cut 6 bases from V and 7 bases from J; bases unmatched to any gene: 10. CDR3 length: 15 amino acids. Germline V lookup: CDR1 SNHLY, CDR2 FYNNEI. CDR3 coding DNA: TGTGCCAGCAGCGCCACAGGGGGCAAATTCCAGCCCCAGCATTTT. Translation gives CASSATGGKFQPQHF.

CDR3 loop: CASSLSSGNTIYF. CDR3 in DNA: TGTGCCAGCAGCTTGTCTTCTGGAAACACCATATATTTT. The chain employs TRBV5-4 and TRBJ1-3; D gene ambiguous. The V gene lost 1 base and the J gene lost 1 base, with 3 bases spanning the gap. Germline-derived CDR1 and CDR2 are SGHNT and YYREEE (reference sequence). The CDR3 is 13 amino acids.

In this sample, this clone turned up a few times. This chain links TRBV7-3 with TRBJ2-5; 11 positions match TRBD2. With 4 bases clipped from V and 4 bases from J, the junction kept 8 bases outside the gene matches. Germline V gives CDR1 SGHTA, CDR2 FQGTGA. The CDR3 runs 16 residues. CDR3 region: CASSSIAGGRRETQYF. In DNA form, the CDR3 reads TGTGCCAGCAGCTCAATAGCGGGGGGGCGTCGAGAGACCCAGTACTTC.

The chain combines TRBV10-3 with TRBJ2-5, with unresolved D. The end of the DNA is better explained by TRBJ2-7, so the J call may be wrong. CDR1 ENHRY and CDR2 SYGVKD come from the germline V gene. This CDR3 is 13 amino acids long. The CDR3 nucleotides are TGTGCCATCGCCCCCGAGGTCTCTTACGAGCAGTACTTC. Translating gives CAIAPEVSYEQYF.

This sequence joins TRBV27 and TRBJ2-5; 10 positions agree with TRBD1. The end of the DNA fits TRBJ2-7 better, so the J call may be wrong. CDR1 and CDR2 (germline): MNHEY, SMNVEV (reference sequence). The CDR3 runs 14 residues. CDR3 sequence: CASRHDRGLDEQYF. The CDR3 DNA sequence: TGTGCCAGCAGGCACGACAGGGGGCTGGACGAGCAGTACTTC.

V is TRBV6-6 and J is TRBJ2-4, with D possibly being TRBD1 (6 bases). Germline assignment: CDR1 MNHNY and CDR2 SVGAGI (reference sequence). V was cut by 4 bases and J by 2 bases, with 15 bases left in between. This CDR3 is built from 16 residues. CDR3 sequence reads: CASSLQGSISKNIQYF. The CDR3 DNA reads TGTGCCAGCAGTTTGCAGGGGTCGATTTCCAAAAACATTCAGTACTTC.

V gene TRBV7-8 combines with J gene TRBJ1-2; D ambiguous. Trimming pared 6 bases from V and 2 bases from J, leaving 10 bases between. This CDR3 region has 13 residues. In germline, CDR1 is SGHVS, CDR2 FQNEAQ. CDR3 sequence reads: CASSDGGNYGYTF. The CDR3 DNA reads TGTGCCAGCAGTGACGGAGGAAACTATGGCTACACCTTC.

This clone was observed a handful of times. The CDR3 sequence is CASSQDNNEFSPLHF. CDR3 sequence (DNA): TGCGCCAGCAGCCAAGATAACAATGAATTTTCACCCCTCCACTTT. The gene calls are TRBV4-1 and TRBJ1-6; D is ambiguous. This CDR3 has 15 residues. CDR1 is MGHRA and CDR2 is YSYEKL in the germline V gene. The V end was cut by 0 bases, the J end by 9 bases, with 12 bases between.

This clone was detected once. The J gene is TRBJ1-4, the V gene TRBV5-1; the match to TRBD1 covers 10 bases. The length of the CDR3 is 14 residues. CDR1 is SGHRS, CDR2 YFSETQ, per germline. V gave up 4 bases and J gave up 6 bases; unmatched junction bases: 3. The CDR3 nucleotides are TGCGCCAGCAGCAGCGGGACAGGGGATGAAAAACTGTTTTTT. Amino acid sequence: CASSSGTGDEKLFF.

The genes are TRBV7-9 and TRBJ2-5; TRBD2 matches 10 bases. Unmatched junction bases numbered 6, after V lost 2 bases and J lost 3 bases. Germline V gene lookup returns CDR1 SEHNR and CDR2 FQNEAQ (reference sequence). The CDR3 is 16 amino acids. The CDR3 loop is CASSLTLGLAEETQYF. The CDR3 region has the DNA TGTGCCAGCAGCTTAACCTTAGGACTAGCGGAAGAGACCCAGTACTTC.

The chain uses TRBV28 and TRBJ1-1; 8 bases match TRBD1. Germline V CDR1 and CDR2: MDHEN, SYDVKM. V lost 3 bases and J lost 6; bases outside the gene matches: 6. The CDR3 has 14 amino acids. The CDR3 here is CASSLFRGRPEAFF. CDR3 bases: TGTGCCAGCAGTTTGTTCAGGGGGCGACCTGAAGCTTTCTTT.

This chain connects TRBV5-1 to TRBJ2-1; 12 bases align to TRBD2. The CDR3 contains 15 residues. Germline V gene lookup returns CDR1 SGHRS and CDR2 YFSETQ. V was clipped by 3 bases and J by 2 bases; unmatched bases: 0. DNA of the CDR3: TGCGCCAGCAGCTCTAGCGGGGGGGCCTACAATGAGCAGTTCTTC. It codes for CASSSSGGAYNEQFF.

This chain connects TRBV19 to TRBJ1-2; D ambiguous. The germline gives CDR1 LNHDA, CDR2 SQIVND (reference sequence). V shed 8 bases and J shed 1 base, with 11 bases lying between them. CDR3 length: 13 amino acids. Here the CDR3 reads CASQPTLNYGYTF. CDR3 nucleotide sequence: TGTGCCAGTCAACCTACCCTTAACTATGGCTACACCTTC.